The entry below gives a single T cell receptor (beta chain) sequence along with its context. Its antigen is currently unknown. Mismatch with germline at one junction end may stem from a read error. TCRbeta libraries were built with three rounds of nested PCR, modified from ARM-PCR. TCRdb reprocessed the multiplex PCR reads with MiXCR, giving one entry per CDR3 protein. Of around 71,000 distinct CDR3 sequences in the sample, roughly two thirds were seen once. The source of the sample is a study of tumor and adjacent non-tumor tissue in lung cancer. No cell sorting was done before RNA was extracted from the tissue. There are 14 residues in the CDR3. Study observations and caveats: Higher tumor TCR diversity was associated with shorter survival. Significantly higher TCR diversity was found in tumor than normal lung.

Sequencing input: lung tumor tissue. V and J are TRBV12-3 or TRBV12-4 and TRBJ1-1; D remains ambiguous. This receptor was taken from a woman aged 35 to 49 with non-small cell lung cancer. CDR3 in amino acids: CASSCPGKNIEAFF. Here the CDR3 DNA reads TGTGCCAGCAGCTGCCCCGGGAAAAACATTGAAGCTTTCTTT.